The rows below give T cell receptor beta chains drawn from one sample of a study of T cell repertoires in cytomegalovirus infection. TCRdb reprocessed the reads with MiXCR, giving one entry per CDR3 protein. The data contain 300,000 or so distinct CDR3 sequences, around a quarter of them singletons. These TCRs' antigens remain unknown. Material: cultured PBMCs, obtained from culture after CMV antigen stimulation. Receptors were obtained from a human donor in good health (CMV status not recorded). Some clones in this sample may be carry-over from other donors' samples. Both conserved end residues are part of each CDR3. A D gene is named only where the DNA matches it firmly. Rows may omit the clone size; those that give it use once, few, many or a size class.

size,D,V,J,CDR3,DNA
-,-,TRBV20-1,TRBJ2-7,CSALQGFYEQYF,TGCAGTGCTCTTCAGGGTTTCTACGAGCAGTACTTC
few,-,TRBV6-5,TRBJ1-2,CASKSPGGRGNGYTF,TGTGCCAGCAAATCCCCCGGGGGACGGGGTAATGGCTACACCTTC
many,-,TRBV7-2,TRBJ1-1,CASSLVGGMNTEAFF,TGTGCCAGCAGCTTAGTCGGGGGGATGAACACTGAAGCTTTCTTT
once,TRBD2,TRBV5-1,TRBJ2-3,CASSLAFGIAGQNTQYF,TGCGCCAGCAGCTTGGCCTTCGGGATAGCGGGGCAAAATACGCAGTATTTT
few,TRBD2,TRBV6-1,TRBJ2-5,CASSHAHLAAETQYF,TGTGCCAGCAGTCACGCCCACCTAGCGGCGGAGACCCAGTACTTC
-,-,TRBV5-4,TRBJ2-1,CASSSQGYNEQFF,TGTGCCAGCAGTTCTCAGGGGTACAATGAGCAGTTCTTC
-,-,TRBV6-2/TRBV6-3,TRBJ2-2,CASNLQGATGELFF,TGTGCCAGCAACTTACAGGGTGCCACCGGGGAGCTGTTTTTT
-,-,TRBV7-9,TRBJ1-3,CASSPGQSSGNTIYF,TGTGCCAGCAGCCCGGGACAAAGCTCTGGAAACACCATATATTTT
many,-,TRBV29-1,TRBJ1-1,CSVGGGGGAFF,TGCAGCGTTGGGGGAGGGGGGGGTGCTTTCTTT
few,-,TRBV19,TRBJ2-1,CASRGGTEQFF,TGTGCCAGTAGGGGCGGGACTGAGCAGTTCTTC
-,-,TRBV7-3,TRBJ2-1,CASSLRDRRGEQFF,TGTGCCAGCAGCTTAAGGGACAGGCGGGGGGAGCAGTTCTTC
few,TRBD1,TRBV28,TRBJ2-1,CASSSGTDYNEQFF,TGTGCCAGCAGTTCCGGGACAGACTACAATGAGCAGTTCTTC
-,-,TRBV7-9,TRBJ2-1,CASSPPGTYNEQFF,TGTGCCAGCAGCCCCCCAGGGACGTACAATGAGCAGTTCTTC
many,-,TRBV6-5,TRBJ2-3,CASAPQPESTDTQYF,TGTGCCAGCGCCCCCCAGCCAGAAAGCACAGATACGCAGTATTTT
-,-,TRBV20-1,TRBJ2-7,CSADSGRASSYEQYF,TGCAGTGCTGACTCCGGGAGAGCTAGCTCCTACGAGCAGTACTTC
-,-,TRBV28,TRBJ2-6,CASSSGRSLTSGANVLTF,TGTGCCAGCAGCTCAGGACGGTCCCTCACCTCTGGGGCCAACGTCCTGACTTTC
-,-,TRBV6-1,TRBJ2-3,CASSEAQDGYTQYF,TGTGCCAGCAGTGAAGCGCAGGACGGATATACGCAGTATTTT
many,-,TRBV7-2,TRBJ2-1,CASSPRGSGRGLNEQFF,TGTGCCAGCAGCCCTAGGGGGTCGGGGAGGGGGCTAAATGAGCAGTTCTTC
-,-,TRBV20-1,TRBJ2-3,CSARTTPGPAADTQYF,TGCAGTGCTAGAACTACTCCGGGACCCGCAGCAGATACGCAGTATTTT
-,TRBD2,TRBV20-1,TRBJ2-1,CSAGTSGRVNNEQFF,TGCAGTGCTGGGACTAGCGGGAGGGTCAACAATGAGCAGTTCTTC